This T cell receptor beta chain was sequenced during a study of human T cells and chemical hapten exposure. V was clipped by 3 bases and J by 5 bases, with 9 bases between them. CDR1 and CDR2 (germline): SGHTA, FQGNSA. This CDR3 spans 13 amino acids. Findings and limits, study-wide: Significantly more large CDR3 similarity clusters were formed by expanded TCRs than by controls. DPC sensitization did not alter TCRs above 1 in 1000 frequency.

Source study methods: A typical sample had roughly 91,000 TCRs, with about 23,224 to 750,000 overall. Each CDR3 protein is one row after TCRdb ran MiXCR on the RACE reads. The authors' filters were not applied to this entry. Found here are 80,000 to 95,000 distinct CDR3 sequences, around 10% of them singletons; the top ten hold around 4.2%. This clonotype was recorded only once. What it binds is not known. Time point in this sample: patch test 1, 2 weeks after DPC sensitization. Treatment: therapeutic diphenylcyclopropenone sensitization with weekly scalp DPC. Blood sampling occurred before each patch-test application.

The chain recombines TRBV7-2 with TRBJ2-3; D is perhaps TRBD2 (6 bases). This receptor was obtained from a woman aged 45-65 years with alopecia areata. Some clones in this sample may be carry-over from other donors' samples. The specimen was whole blood, collected in connection with sensitization to the hapten diphenylcyclopropenone (DPC). CDR3 amino acids: CASSFGGLDTQYF. The CDR3 nucleotides read TGTGCCAGCAGCTTTGGAGGGTTAGATACGCAGTATTTT. Full variable domain (remainder filled in from reference TRBV7-2 and TRBJ2-3): GAGVSQSPSNKVTEKGKDVELRCDPISGHTALYWYRQSLGQGLEFLIYFQGNSAPDKSGLPSDRFSAERTGGSVSTLTIQRTQQEDSAVYLCASSFGGLDTQYFGPGTRLTVL.